Below, 25 T cell receptor beta chains from the same sample are listed, as sequenced in a study of shared clonotypes between healthy human individuals. TCRdb's copy holds only in-frame clones and misses some; the assay was immunoSEQ multiplex PCR. The sample lists over a million clones; about 98% were seen once. Sequencing was carried out using naive CD4+ T cells sorted from blood. Sample subset: CD45RA+ positively selected. Every receptor here comes from a man aged 25-45 years in good health.

Only one count was recorded for this clone. The chain links TRBV5-1 to TRBJ1-1; no definite D call. The CDR3 has 13 residues. Per germline, CDR1 SGHRS and CDR2 YFSETQ. V was shortened by 3 bases and J by 8 bases, with 14 bases between the two germline ends. CDR3 coding DNA: TGCGCCAGCAGCTCAGTTCCTGACGCCGAAGCTTTCTTT. This sequence encodes CASSSVPDAEAFF.

V gene TRBV15 combines with J gene TRBJ2-1; 12 bases are a match to TRBD2. The CDR3 length is 16 residues. The V gene's germline CDR1 is LNHNV and CDR2 YYDKDF (reference sequence). J gave up 5 bases and V 5 bases, and 7 bases lay outside the gene matches. The CDR3 loop reads CATSDPTSGRHNEQFF. The DNA for the CDR3 is TGTGCCACCAGCGACCCGACTAGCGGGAGACACAATGAGCAGTTCTTC.

The chain has TRBV7-8 and TRBJ2-7; no reliable D call. CDR1 is SGHVS, CDR2 FQNEAQ, per germline. CDR3 length: 13 amino acids. The germline V and J ends were trimmed by 5 bases and 2 bases, with 10 bases remaining between them. For the CDR3, the DNA is TGTGCCAGCAGCGTTGGTGAGACCTACGAGCAGTACTTC. Amino acids: CASSVGETYEQYF.

The chain uses TRBV29-1 and TRBJ1-2; possible D gene TRBD1, 6 bases. The CDR3 sequence is 13 residues long. The V end was cut by 7 bases, the J end by 7 bases, with 19 bases between. Looked up from germline, CDR1 is SQVTM and CDR2 is ANQGSEA. This CDR3 is CSAIQGMESGYTF. In nucleotides, the CDR3 is TGCAGCGCGATACAGGGTATGGAGAGTGGCTACACCTTC.

The V call is TRBV19, the J call TRBJ2-1; TRBD2 agrees at 8 bases. CDR1 is LNHDA, CDR2 SQIVND, per germline (reference sequence). V was clipped by 8 bases and J by 9 bases; unmatched bases: 3. The length of the CDR3 is 11 residues. The CDR3 DNA sequence: TGTGCCAGTGGGACTAGTACTGAGCAGTTCTTC. Its protein is CASGTSTEQFF.

This chain uses TRBV20-1 with TRBJ2-3; D gene ambiguous. Germline V gene lookup returns CDR1 DFQATT and CDR2 SNEGSKA (reference sequence). The length of the CDR3 is 11 residues. The V end lost 5 bases, the J end lost 4 bases, and 7 bases lay between the germline ends. This CDR3 is CSAWAPDTQYF. DNA of the CDR3: TGCAGTGCTTGGGCTCCAGATACGCAGTATTTT.

The rearrangement joins TRBV7-9 to TRBJ2-7; D unclear. V was cut by 5 bases and J by 6 bases, with 23 bases left in between. CDR1 and CDR2 (germline): SEHNR, FQNEAQ (reference sequence). The CDR3 has 16 amino acids. CDR3 nucleotide sequence: TGTGCCAGCAGCCCCCCGGAGTCCTCATTTCGGTCCGAGCAGTACTTC. Amino acids: CASSPPESSFRSEQYF.

The gene calls are TRBV18 and TRBJ2-5; D possibly matches TRBD1 or TRBD2 (5 bases each). The V gene's germline CDR1 is KGHSH and CDR2 LQKENI. V was shortened by 5 bases and J by 4 bases, with 14 bases between the two germline ends. There are 14 residues in the CDR3. CDR3: CASSFGGVRETQYF. The CDR3 DNA sequence: TGTGCCAGCTCATTTGGGGGAGTTCGAGAGACCCAGTACTTC. The full variable domain, completed using reference TRBV18 and TRBJ2-5, is NAGVMQNPRHLVRRRGQEARLRCSPMKGHSHVYWYRQLPEEGLKFMVYLQKENIIDESGMPKERFSAEFPKEGPSILRIQQVVRGDSAAYFCASSFGGVRETQYFGPGTRLLVL.

The chain couples TRBV29-1 to TRBJ2-5; no firm D call. CDR3 size: 13 residues. Deletions cut 0 bases from V and 5 bases from J, with 10 bases between. Germline lookup yields CDR1 SQVTM and CDR2 ANQGSEA. The CDR3 sequence is CSVEDYVAETQYF. CDR3 DNA: TGCAGCGTTGAAGACTACGTCGCGGAGACCCAGTACTTC.

The chain couples TRBV6-6 to TRBJ2-7, with D maybe TRBD1 (6 bases). Deletions cut 7 bases from V and 0 bases from J, with 13 bases between. The CDR3 runs to 14 residues. The germline V gene encodes CDR1 MNHNY and CDR2 SVGAGI (reference sequence). The CDR3 coding sequence is TGTGCCAGCACACCGATACAGGGCTCCTACGAGCAGTACTTC. Protein product: CASTPIQGSYEQYF.

The CDR3 is CASSLVGPSEKLFF. CDR3 DNA sequence: TGTGCCAGCAGCTTAGTCGGACCGTCTGAAAAACTGTTTTTT. V is TRBV7-8 and J is TRBJ1-4, with no clear D. V was trimmed by 1 base and J by 7 bases, leaving 10 bases between them. The germline V gene encodes CDR1 SGHVS and CDR2 FQNEAQ. This CDR3 has 14 amino acids.

The rearrangement links TRBV7-6 to TRBJ1-2, with D possibly matching TRBD1 (5 bases). V shed 4 bases and J shed 2 bases, with 11 bases lying between them. The CDR3 is 14 residues long. The germline gives CDR1 SGHVS, CDR2 FNYEAQ. The CDR3, as DNA: TGTGCCAGCAGCTCTCGGGACCGCAACTATGGCTACACCTTC. Translation gives CASSSRDRNYGYTF.

On this clone itself: The same CDR3 arises from other DNA sequences in this sample as well. The chain employs TRBV19 and TRBJ2-3; D not resolved. This CDR3 region has 11 residues. Germline CDR1 LNHDA, CDR2 SQIVND (reference sequence). The germline V and J ends were trimmed by 2 bases and 5 bases, with 2 bases remaining between them. CDR3 nucleotides: TGTGCCAGTAGTATATTAGATACGCAGTATTTT. Its translation: CASSILDTQYF.

This rearrangement joins TRBV29-1 to TRBJ1-1; D possibly corresponds to TRBD1 (6 bases). V lost 4 bases and J lost 7, with 16 bases in between. The V gene's germline CDR1 is SQVTM and CDR2 ANQGSEA. The CDR3 spans 13 residues. CDR3 sequence reads: CSVVEGGQGEAFF. The CDR3 DNA sequence: TGCAGCGTTGTAGAGGGGGGGCAGGGTGAAGCTTTCTTT.

V and J are TRBV10-3 and TRBJ2-1; TRBD2 might be the D (6 bases). The germline V gene encodes CDR1 ENHRY and CDR2 SYGVKD. This CDR3 is 15 amino acids long. Deletions cut 2 bases from V and 3 bases from J, with 11 bases between. The chain's CDR3 is CAISEGGLGYNEQFF. The CDR3 region has the DNA TGTGCCATCAGTGAGGGAGGGTTAGGCTACAATGAGCAGTTCTTC.

The gene calls are TRBV11-2 and TRBJ2-1; 16 nucleotides line up with TRBD2. Germline assignment: CDR1 SGHAT and CDR2 FQNNGV. The CDR3 covers 17 residues. V lost 6 bases and J lost 3; bases outside the gene matches: 5. The DNA of the CDR3 is TGTGCCAGCAGGGGGACTAGCGGGAGGGCAAGCTACAATGAGCAGTTCTTC. Translation: CASRGTSGRASYNEQFF.

The chain recombines TRBV10-1 with TRBJ2-3; TRBD2 matches 8 bases. Germline V gives CDR1 WNHNN, CDR2 SYGVQD (reference sequence). The V segment lost 6 bases and the J segment 2 bases; nucleotides outside the gene matches: 13. The CDR3 extends over 17 amino acids. The CDR3 DNA sequence: TGCGCCAGCAGGACCCGCCCGAAGACTAGCGACACAGATACGCAGTATTTT. It specifies CASRTRPKTSDTDTQYF.

This rearrangement joins TRBV9 to TRBJ2-1, with 11 bases that match TRBD2. V was pared by 0 bases and J by 5 bases, with 10 bases of the junction left unmatched. The CDR3 extends over 18 amino acids. Germline CDR1 is SGDLS and CDR2 is YYNGEE. The CDR3 DNA follows: TGTGCCAGCAGCGTAGTCCTAGCGGGAGGCCTCGGAGACAATGAGCAGTTCTTC. Translated, it gives CASSVVLAGGLGDNEQFF.

The chain joins TRBV7-9 to TRBJ1-5; a possible D gene is TRBD1 (6 bases). The CDR3 length is 13 residues. Trimming took 1 base from V and 6 from J, leaving 7 bases between them. CDR1 and CDR2 from the germline V gene are SEHNR and FQNEAQ (reference sequence). CDR3 region: CASSLVQGQPQHF. CDR3 nucleotide sequence: TGTGCCAGCAGCTTAGTACAGGGTCAGCCCCAGCATTTT.

This sequence joins TRBV11-2 and TRBJ2-6; no firm D call. Germline CDR1 SGHAT, CDR2 FQNNGV. This CDR3 is built from 13 residues. The V and J ends lost 9 bases and 0 bases respectively, with 6 bases between them. CDR3 bases: TGTGCCAGTCGGGTCTCTGGGGCCAACGTCCTGACTTTC. Encoded protein: CASRVSGANVLTF. The complete variable domain, with remaining parts taken from reference TRBV11-2 and TRBJ2-6, reads EAGVAQSPRYKIIEKRQSVAFWCNPISGHATLYWYQQILGQGPKLLIQFQNNGVVDDSQLPKDRFSAERLKGVDSTLKIQPAKLEDSAVYLCASRVSGANVLTFGAGSRLTVL.

Only one count was recorded for this clone. This rearrangement joins TRBV11-2 to TRBJ2-1, with TRBD1 matching over 8 bases. This CDR3 is built from 15 residues. V shed 10 bases and J 0 bases; nucleotides not matched to a gene: 8. The germline V gene encodes CDR1 SGHAT and CDR2 FQNNGV. The chain's CDR3 is CATRTGRTSYNEQFF. DNA of the CDR3: TGTGCCACCAGGACAGGGCGTACCTCCTACAATGAGCAGTTCTTC. Using reference TRBV11-2 and TRBJ2-1 for the parts outside the CDR3, the full variable domain is EAGVAQSPRYKIIEKRQSVAFWCNPISGHATLYWYQQILGQGPKLLIQFQNNGVVDDSQLPKDRFSAERLKGVDSTLKIQPAKLEDSAVYLCATRTGRTSYNEQFFGPGTRLTVL.

The chain links TRBV18 to TRBJ1-5; TRBD1 might be the D (5 bases). Germline V lookup: CDR1 KGHSH, CDR2 LQKENI. This CDR3 contains 18 residues. Trimming cost V 2 bases and J 2 bases, with 19 bases left between them. The CDR3 sequence is CASSPFRVRGIGNQPQHF. CDR3 DNA: TGTGCCAGCTCACCATTCAGGGTACGTGGTATTGGCAATCAGCCCCAGCATTTT.

The chain has TRBV4-1 and TRBJ2-5; D gene ambiguous. V gave up 2 bases and J gave up 2 bases, with 9 bases separating them. Germline-derived CDR1 and CDR2 are MGHRA and YSYEKL. The CDR3 runs to 14 residues. The CDR3 sequence is CASSQLLTQETQYF. For the CDR3, the DNA is TGCGCCAGCAGCCAACTCCTAACACAAGAGACCCAGTACTTC.

The chain employs TRBV7-9 and TRBJ2-3; TRBD1 is a possible D gene (5 bases). There are 14 residues in the CDR3. The germline V gene has CDR1 SEHNR and CDR2 FQNEAQ (reference sequence). The V gene lost 4 bases and the J gene lost 1 base, with 9 bases spanning the gap. CDR3 bases: TGTGCCAGCAGCTACAGGTGGGGCACAGATACGCAGTATTTT. It codes for CASSYRWGTDTQYF.

V is TRBV19 and J is TRBJ2-7, with D perhaps matching TRBD1 (5 bases). This CDR3 comprises 15 residues. Trimming removed 1 base from V and 3 bases from J, with 13 bases in between. Germline V gene lookup returns CDR1 LNHDA and CDR2 SQIVND (reference sequence). Here the CDR3 reads CASSIAAGFFYEQYF. CDR3 nucleotide sequence: TGTGCCAGTAGTATAGCGGCAGGGTTTTTCTACGAGCAGTACTTC.